Listed below are T cell receptor beta chains from one sample, sequenced in a study of response to subunit inactivated influenza vaccine. Using its own MiXCR run on the RT-PCR reads, TCRdb lists one record per CDR3 protein. The data hold 530,000 or so distinct CDR3 sequences, with around 15% observed a single time. The sample consisted of PBMCs from blood, taken 11 to 12 days after vaccination. The receptors derive from a man aged 45-60 years who received an inactivated influenza vaccine. The CDR3 runs from the conserved cysteine through the conserved F or W. The D gene is left open where the match is weak. Expanded clones get a size class; other rows say once, few or many, or leave the size out.

v_gene: TRBV20-1; abundance: .; j_gene: TRBJ1-1; d_gene: .; CDR3nt: TGCTGTGCTAGAGATCCCAGAAGAATACAACTGAACACTGAAGCTTTCTTT; CDR3aa: CCARDPRRIQLNTEAFF
v_gene: TRBV6-2/TRBV6-3; abundance: .; j_gene: TRBJ2-2; d_gene: TRBD2; CDR3nt: TGTGCCAGCAGCCCCGGACTAGCGGGGGTCCCTACCGGGGAGCTGTTTTTT; CDR3aa: CASSPGLAGVPTGELFF
v_gene: TRBV10-3; abundance: few; j_gene: TRBJ2-3; d_gene: TRBD1; CDR3nt: TGTGCCATCAGGACAGGGGGCAGCACAGATACGCAGTATTTT; CDR3aa: CAIRTGGSTDTQYF
v_gene: TRBV4-2; abundance: .; j_gene: TRBJ2-6; d_gene: .; CDR3nt: TGTGCCAGCAGCCAAGGATCTTCAGCCGGGGCCAACGTCCTGACTTTC; CDR3aa: CASSQGSSAGANVLTF
v_gene: TRBV20-1; abundance: few; j_gene: TRBJ2-7; d_gene: TRBD2; CDR3nt: TGCAGTGCTACACTAGCGGGAGGTTCGTACGAGCAGTACTTC; CDR3aa: CSATLAGGSYEQYF
v_gene: TRBV2; abundance: .; j_gene: TRBJ1-3; d_gene: .; CDR3nt: TGTGCCAGCAGTAAAAGGAACATCATATATTTT; CDR3aa: CASSKRNIIYF
v_gene: TRBV7-2; abundance: many; j_gene: TRBJ2-5; d_gene: .; CDR3nt: TGTGCCAGCTCACCGGGATTAGTCCAAGAGACCCAGTACTTC; CDR3aa: CASSPGLVQETQYF
v_gene: TRBV7-2; abundance: few; j_gene: TRBJ2-3; d_gene: TRBD1; CDR3nt: TGTGCCAGCAGCGACAGTCTGACAGGGGGGACGCAGTATTTT; CDR3aa: CASSDSLTGGTQYF
v_gene: TRBV10-3; abundance: few; j_gene: TRBJ1-1; d_gene: .; CDR3nt: TGTGCCATCAGTGAAGCAGAGATGAACACTGAAGCTTTCTTT; CDR3aa: CAISEAEMNTEAFF
v_gene: TRBV5-1; abundance: few; j_gene: TRBJ2-2; d_gene: .; CDR3nt: TGCGCCAGCAGCGAGGCAGGCGTGACCGGGGAGCTGTTTTTT; CDR3aa: CASSEAGVTGELFF
v_gene: TRBV5-1; abundance: many; j_gene: TRBJ2-2; d_gene: TRBD1; CDR3nt: TGCGCCAGCAGACCTCCGGGACAGGGAATTTACAGGGAGCTGTTTTTT; CDR3aa: CASRPPGQGIYRELFF
v_gene: TRBV12-3/TRBV12-4; abundance: .; j_gene: TRBJ2-7; d_gene: TRBD1; CDR3nt: TGTGCCAGCAGGTTGTCCGGGGGGGACAGGGGCTCCGTATACGAGCAGTACTTC; CDR3aa: CASRLSGGDRGSVYEQYF
v_gene: TRBV5-4; abundance: .; j_gene: TRBJ2-7; d_gene: .; CDR3nt: TGTGCCAGCAGCTCATCTGACTTCTACGAGCAGTACTTC; CDR3aa: CASSSSDFYEQYF
v_gene: TRBV20-1; abundance: .; j_gene: TRBJ2-3; d_gene: TRBD2; CDR3nt: TGCAGTGCTAGTCGGCCGGCGGGAGGCACAGATACGCAGTATTTT; CDR3aa: CSASRPAGGTDTQYF
v_gene: TRBV24-1; abundance: many; j_gene: TRBJ1-4; d_gene: .; CDR3nt: TGTGCCACCAGTGATCCGGGGTCAACTAATGAAAAACTGTTTTTT; CDR3aa: CATSDPGSTNEKLFF
v_gene: TRBV5-1; abundance: .; j_gene: TRBJ2-7; d_gene: TRBD1; CDR3nt: TGCGCCAGCAGCTCCGGGACAGGGTCCGTCCACGAGCAGTACTTC; CDR3aa: CASSSGTGSVHEQYF
v_gene: TRBV5-1; abundance: few; j_gene: TRBJ2-7; d_gene: TRBD2; CDR3nt: TGCGCCAGCAGCTCGCAGACTAGCGGGACCGGCGAGCAGTACTTC; CDR3aa: CASSSQTSGTGEQYF